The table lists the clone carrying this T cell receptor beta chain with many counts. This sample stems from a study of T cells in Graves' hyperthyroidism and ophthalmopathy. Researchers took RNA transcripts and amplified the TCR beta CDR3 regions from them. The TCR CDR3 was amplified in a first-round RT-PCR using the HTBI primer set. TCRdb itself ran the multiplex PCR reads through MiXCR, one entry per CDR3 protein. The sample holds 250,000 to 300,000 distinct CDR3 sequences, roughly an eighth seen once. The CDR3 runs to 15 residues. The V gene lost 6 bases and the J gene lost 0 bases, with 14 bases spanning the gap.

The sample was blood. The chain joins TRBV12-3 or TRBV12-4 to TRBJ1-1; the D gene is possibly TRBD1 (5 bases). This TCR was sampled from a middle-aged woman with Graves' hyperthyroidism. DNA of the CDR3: TGTGCCAGCAGCCCCGTTGGGGGACTGAACACTGAAGCTTTCTTT. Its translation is CASSPVGGLNTEAFF.